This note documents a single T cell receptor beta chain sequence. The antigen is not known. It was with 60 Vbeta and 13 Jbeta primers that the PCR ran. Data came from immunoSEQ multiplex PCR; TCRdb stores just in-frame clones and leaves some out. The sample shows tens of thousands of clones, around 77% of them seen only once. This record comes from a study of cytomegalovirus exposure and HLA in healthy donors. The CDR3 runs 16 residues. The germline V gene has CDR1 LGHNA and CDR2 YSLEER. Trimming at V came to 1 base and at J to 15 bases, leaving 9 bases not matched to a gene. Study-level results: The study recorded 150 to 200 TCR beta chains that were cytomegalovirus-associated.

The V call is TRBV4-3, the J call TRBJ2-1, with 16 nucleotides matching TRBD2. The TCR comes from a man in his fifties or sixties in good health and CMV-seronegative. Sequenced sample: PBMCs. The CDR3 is CASSQAGGLAGGGPFF. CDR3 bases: TGCGCCAGCAGCCAAGCGGGGGGACTAGCGGGAGGGGGCCCGTTCTTC.